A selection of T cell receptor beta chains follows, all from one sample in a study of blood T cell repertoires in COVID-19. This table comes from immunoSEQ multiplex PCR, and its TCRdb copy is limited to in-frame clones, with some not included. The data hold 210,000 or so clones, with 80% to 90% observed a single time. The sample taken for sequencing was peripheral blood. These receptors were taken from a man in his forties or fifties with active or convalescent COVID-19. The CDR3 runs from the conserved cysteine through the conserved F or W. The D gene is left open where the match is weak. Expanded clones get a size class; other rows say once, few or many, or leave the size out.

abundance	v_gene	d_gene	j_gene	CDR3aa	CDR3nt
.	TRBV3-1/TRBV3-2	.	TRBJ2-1	CASSQGQLISRAEQFF	TGTGCCAGCAGCCAAGGTCAGCTTATCTCCAGGGCTGAGCAGTTCTTC
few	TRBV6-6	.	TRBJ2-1	CAGGTHNEQFF	TGTGCCGGAGGGACCCACAATGAGCAGTTCTTC
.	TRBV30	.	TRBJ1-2	CAWSTSPIYGYTF	TGTGCCTGGAGTACTTCCCCCATCTATGGCTACACCTTC
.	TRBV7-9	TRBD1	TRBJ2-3	CASSYRQGSTDTQYF	TGTGCCAGCAGCTACCGACAGGGGAGCACAGATACGCAGTATTTT
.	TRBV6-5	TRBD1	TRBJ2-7	CASRFTGGDEQYF	TGTGCCAGCAGATTCACAGGGGGTGACGAGCAGTACTTC
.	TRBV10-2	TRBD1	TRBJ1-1	CAIAGGTEAFF	TGCGCCATTGCAGGGGGCACTGAAGCTTTCTTT
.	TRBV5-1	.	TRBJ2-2	CASSLAGERAGELFF	TGCGCCAGCAGCTTGGCCGGTGAGAGGGCCGGGGAGCTGTTTTTT
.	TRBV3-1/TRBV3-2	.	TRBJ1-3	CASSQGQSLSGNTIYF	TGTGCCAGCAGCCAAGGACAGAGCCTCTCTGGAAACACCATATATTTT
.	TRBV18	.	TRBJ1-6	CASSPDNSPLHF	TGTGCCAGCTCTCCCGATAATTCACCCCTCCACTTT
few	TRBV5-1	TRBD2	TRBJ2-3	CASSLTSGASDTQYF	TGCGCCAGCAGCTTGACTAGCGGGGCGTCAGATACGCAGTATTTT
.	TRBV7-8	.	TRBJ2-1	CASSLAARNTNEQFF	TGTGCCAGCAGCTTAGCTGCGCGGAACACGAATGAGCAGTTCTTC
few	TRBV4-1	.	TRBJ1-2	CASSQALDRRYTF	TGCGCCAGCAGCCAAGCCCTTGACAGACGCTACACCTTC
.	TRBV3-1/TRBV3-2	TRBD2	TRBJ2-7	CASSRHPGGGRYEQYF	TGTGCCAGCAGCCGTCACCCGGGGGGAGGCCGGTACGAGCAGTACTTC
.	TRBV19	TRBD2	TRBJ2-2	CASSMGASGATNTGELFF	TGTGCCAGTAGTATGGGTGCTAGCGGGGCCACGAACACCGGGGAGCTGTTTTTT
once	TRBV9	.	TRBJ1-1	CASSVFPTANTEAFF	TGTGCCAGCAGCGTGTTTCCGACAGCGAACACTGAAGCTTTCTTT
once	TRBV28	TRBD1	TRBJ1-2	CASSRTGQRGYTF	TGTGCCAGCAGCAGGACAGGGCAGAGAGGCTACACCTTC
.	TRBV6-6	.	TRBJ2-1	CASSQQEGSYNEQFF	TGTGCCAGCAGTCAACAGGAAGGCTCCTACAATGAGCAGTTCTTC
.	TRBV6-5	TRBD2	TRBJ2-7	CASKLAGGDTYEQYF	TGTGCCAGCAAACTAGCGGGAGGGGATACCTACGAGCAGTACTTC
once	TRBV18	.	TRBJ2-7	CASSPSEGSMNRYF	TGTGCCAGCTCACCTTCGGAGGGTTCAATGAATCGGTACTTC
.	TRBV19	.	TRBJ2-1	CASSMMGSSGEQFF	TGTGCCAGTAGTATGATGGGTTCGTCGGGGGAGCAGTTCTTC
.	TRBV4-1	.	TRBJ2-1	CASSQDTLNNEQFF	TGCGCCAGCAGCCAAGATACACTAAACAATGAGCAGTTCTTC
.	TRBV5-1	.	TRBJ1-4	CASRPLGTPEEKLFF	TGCGCCAGCAGACCGCTCGGGACTCCAGAGGAAAAACTGTTTTTT
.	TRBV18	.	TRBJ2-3	CASSISRRDTQYF	TGTGCCAGCTCAATCTCACGCAGGGATACGCAGTATTTT
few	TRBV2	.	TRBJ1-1	CASSERANTEAFF	TGTGCCAGCAGTGAACGCGCGAACACTGAAGCTTTCTTT
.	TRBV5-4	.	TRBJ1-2	CASSGNRVSSGYTF	TGTGCCAGCAGCGGGAACAGGGTGTCGAGTGGCTACACCTTC
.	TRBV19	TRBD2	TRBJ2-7	CASSLRLAGVYEQYF	TGTGCCAGTAGTCTAAGACTAGCGGGAGTATACGAGCAGTACTTC
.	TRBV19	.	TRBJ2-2	CASTAWQANTGELFF	TGTGCCAGTACCGCTTGGCAGGCGAACACCGGGGAGCTGTTTTTT
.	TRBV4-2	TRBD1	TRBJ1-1	CASSQGQGYTEAFF	TGTGCCAGCAGCCAGGGACAGGGCTACACTGAAGCTTTCTTT
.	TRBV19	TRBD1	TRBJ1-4	CASSIPTGTNEKLFF	TGTGCCAGTAGTATCCCGACAGGGACTAATGAAAAACTGTTTTTT